These 28 T cell receptor beta chains originate from one sample sequenced in a study of T cell changes during pregnancy in multiple sclerosis. Data came from immunoSEQ multiplex PCR; TCRdb stores just in-frame clones and leaves some out. This sample has 58,000 or so clones, with around 93% found just once. Sequencing used peripheral blood, obtained in the first trimester of pregnancy. Source of these receptors: a female donor with multiple sclerosis, enrolled in a pregnancy study.

The chain's CDR3 is CATSRDRVTNYGYTF. The CDR3 DNA follows: TGTGCCACCAGCAGAGACAGGGTCACTAACTATGGCTACACCTTC. The V and J genes are TRBV15 and TRBJ1-2; weak D call: TRBD1 (5 bases). V was cut by 0 bases and J by 0 bases, with 8 bases left in between. Germline V CDR1 and CDR2: LNHNV, YYDKDF (reference sequence). This CDR3 has 15 amino acids.

The V and J genes are TRBV7-9 and TRBJ2-1; D is unresolved. This CDR3 region has 12 residues. Germline-derived CDR1 and CDR2 are SEHNR and FQNEAQ (reference sequence). V was clipped by 3 bases and J by 8 bases, with 8 bases between them. The CDR3 loop reads CASSFSVYEQFF. The DNA of the CDR3 is TGTGCCAGCAGCTTCTCGGTCTATGAGCAGTTCTTC.

The chain combines TRBV28 with TRBJ1-1; D might be TRBD1 (6 bases). The ends were cut back, 7 bases at V and 4 bases at J, with 10 bases in the middle. The germline gives CDR1 MDHEN, CDR2 SYDVKM. This CDR3 is 12 amino acids long. The CDR3 spells CASTWGLTEAFF. DNA for the CDR3: TGTGCCAGCACGTGGGGGCTCACTGAAGCTTTCTTT. The whole variable domain, filled in from reference TRBV28 and TRBJ1-1, reads DVKVTQSSRYLVKRTGEKVFLECVQDMDHENMFWYRQDPGLGLRLIYFSYDVKMKEKGDIPEGYSVSREKKERFSLILESASTNQTSMYLCASTWGLTEAFFGQGTRLTVV.

The rearrangement joins TRBV29-1 to TRBJ2-3, with 8 bases identical to TRBD2. CDR1 is SQVTM and CDR2 is ANQGSEA in the germline V gene. Unmatched junction bases numbered 6, after V lost 4 bases and J lost 3 bases. This CDR3 comprises 14 residues. The CDR3 DNA reads as TGCAGCGTTGGTCGAGCGGGAGAGACAGATACGCAGTATTTT. Translation gives CSVGRAGETDTQYF.

The CDR3 sequence is CASSPSDPTSGVNEQFF. In nucleotides, the CDR3 is TGTGCCAGCAGCCCCTCCGACCCGACTAGCGGGGTTAATGAGCAGTTCTTC. The J gene is TRBJ2-1, the V gene TRBV7-9; 11 bases match TRBD2. Trimming removed 5 bases from V and 7 bases from J; junction bases left unmatched: 13. The CDR3 is 17 amino acids. CDR1 is SEHNR and CDR2 is FQNEAQ in the germline V gene (reference sequence).

On this clone: The same CDR3 arises from other DNA sequences in this sample as well. The V call is TRBV30, the J call TRBJ1-5; the D gene is possibly TRBD1 (6 bases). The CDR3 consists of 13 residues. In germline, CDR1 is GTSNPN, CDR2 SVGIG (reference sequence). V lost 0 bases, J lost 4 bases, and 7 bases lay in between. CDR3 in DNA: TGTGCCTGGAGTGTACAGGGTAATCAGCCCCAGCATTTT. Its protein product is CAWSVQGNQPQHF.

The chain recombines TRBV5-5 with TRBJ2-7; D is possibly TRBD1 (6 bases). Germline V gene lookup returns CDR1 SGHKS and CDR2 YYEKEE (reference sequence). V was shortened by 3 bases and J by 2 bases, with 15 bases between the two germline ends. This CDR3 is 15 amino acids long. The CDR3 loop reads CASSSYGQIPYEQYF. CDR3 bases: TGTGCCAGCAGCTCCTACGGACAGATCCCCTACGAGCAGTACTTC.

DNA of the CDR3: TGTGCCACCAGCAGGAGCGAAGGCAGAGGAAACACCATATATTTT. Its protein is CATSRSEGRGNTIYF. The chain couples TRBV15 to TRBJ1-3, with no clear D. Germline V lookup: CDR1 LNHNV, CDR2 YYDKDF (reference sequence). V was cut by 3 bases and J by 4 bases, with 13 bases left in between. The CDR3 loop spans 15 amino acids. Based on the CDR3 plus reference TRBV15 and TRBJ1-3, the full variable domain is DAMVIQNPRYQVTQFGKPVTLSCSQTLNHNVMYWYQQKSSQAPKLLFHYYDKDFNNEADTPDNFQSRRPNTSFCFLDIRSPGLGDTAMYLCATSRSEGRGNTIYFGEGSWLTVV.

The CDR3 is CASSLSKGTRLAGSREQYF. The CDR3 coding sequence is TGTGCCAGCAGTTTATCGAAGGGTACAAGACTAGCGGGGTCCCGCGAGCAGTACTTC. The chain recombines TRBV27 with TRBJ2-7; 11 nucleotides match TRBD2. This CDR3 is 19 amino acids long. Germline assignment: CDR1 MNHEY and CDR2 SMNVEV (reference sequence). J lost 6 bases, V lost 0 bases, and 16 bases had no gene match.

The chain employs TRBV20-1 and TRBJ2-1, with 7 positions matching TRBD1. V trimming: 5 bases; J trimming: 7 bases; junction bases outside the gene matches: 2. Germline V gene lookup returns CDR1 DFQATT and CDR2 SNEGSKA (reference sequence). The CDR3 has 11 amino acids. CDR3 amino acids: CSAPQGNEQFF. The CDR3 DNA reads as TGCAGTGCTCCACAGGGGAATGAGCAGTTCTTC.

This clone was seen only a few times. V and J are TRBV19 and TRBJ1-5; the match to TRBD1 covers 9 bases. With 6 bases clipped from V and 3 bases from J, the junction kept 3 bases outside the gene matches. This CDR3 has 14 residues. Germline V gene sequence: CDR1 LNHDA, CDR2 SQIVND (reference sequence). CDR3 sequence reads: CASRDRGFNQPQHF. In DNA form, the CDR3 reads TGTGCCAGTAGGGACAGGGGCTTCAATCAGCCCCAGCATTTT.

This clone was recorded a few times. The rearrangement joins TRBV28 to TRBJ1-5; 8 nucleotides match TRBD1. Germline V gives CDR1 MDHEN, CDR2 SYDVKM. V lost 6 bases and J lost 7; bases outside the gene matches: 14. The CDR3 totals 16 residues. CDR3 sequence reads: CASSPATQGAWQPQHF. The CDR3 coding sequence is TGTGCCAGCAGCCCAGCCACCCAGGGGGCATGGCAGCCCCAGCATTTT.

The chain links TRBV7-9 to TRBJ1-2, with TRBD1 as a possible D gene (5 bases). This CDR3 is 12 amino acids long. Germline V gene lookup returns CDR1 SEHNR and CDR2 FQNEAQ (reference sequence). The V and J ends lost 1 base and 14 bases respectively, with 14 bases between them. The CDR3 protein is CASSLDSGPPTF. The CDR3 DNA reads TGTGCCAGCAGCTTAGATTCAGGGCCACCGACCTTC.

V is TRBV6-6 and J is TRBJ2-7; TRBD1 might be the D (5 bases). Trimming shortened V by 0 bases and J by 1 base, and 7 bases separated the two germline ends. Per germline, CDR1 MNHNY and CDR2 SVGAGI (reference sequence). The CDR3 is 14 amino acids. The CDR3 sequence is CASSYSTASYEQYF. The CDR3 DNA follows: TGTGCCAGCAGTTACTCGACAGCGTCCTACGAGCAGTACTTC.

The J gene is TRBJ2-7, the V gene TRBV4-3; D is perhaps TRBD2 (6 bases). The CDR3 length is 14 residues. The V end was cut by 1 base, the J end by 2 bases, with 9 bases between. Germline assignment: CDR1 LGHNA and CDR2 YSLEER. The CDR3 loop reads CASSQVWGAYEQYF. In DNA, the CDR3 is TGCGCCAGCAGCCAAGTTTGGGGGGCCTACGAGCAGTACTTC.

This chain connects TRBV27 to TRBJ1-1, with D unresolved. The V gene lost 5 bases and the J gene lost 4 bases, with 11 bases spanning the gap. Germline V lookup: CDR1 MNHEY, CDR2 SMNVEV (reference sequence). The CDR3 spans 13 residues. CDR3 nucleotide sequence: TGTGCCAGCAGTGAGGGAAAGGGCACTGAAGCTTTCTTT. Protein: CASSEGKGTEAFF.

The rearrangement joins TRBV7-6 to TRBJ2-7, with 9 bases that match TRBD2. CDR1 is SGHVS, CDR2 FNYEAQ, per germline. The CDR3 has 16 residues. After removal of 1 base from V and 7 bases from J, the junction contained 11 bases not matched to a gene. This CDR3 reads CASSLGNSGSTGEQYF. The CDR3 DNA reads TGTGCCAGCAGCTTAGGTAATAGCGGGAGTACGGGGGAGCAGTACTTC.

The chain is built from TRBV4-3 and TRBJ2-1, with 8 bases identical to TRBD2. Germline V lookup: CDR1 LGHNA, CDR2 YSLEER. V was pared by 1 base and J by 1 base, with 3 bases of the junction left unmatched. The CDR3 consists of 16 residues. This CDR3 is CASSQASGGSYNEQFF. The CDR3 DNA sequence: TGCGCCAGCAGCCAAGCCAGCGGGGGTTCCTACAATGAGCAGTTCTTC.

This clone was counted a single time. The genes are TRBV30 and TRBJ2-2; possible D gene TRBD1, 5 bases. The CDR3 has 15 amino acids. V lost 4 bases, J lost 4 bases, and 16 bases lay in between. Germline V gene data show CDR1 as GTSNPN and CDR2 as SVGIG (reference sequence). The CDR3 nucleotides are TGTGCCTGGAATGCCTTGGCAGGGCCCACCGGGGAGCTGTTTTTT. This gives the protein CAWNALAGPTGELFF.

This clone was seen only once. V usage is TRBV5-1 and J usage is TRBJ2-7; D perhaps matches TRBD2 (6 bases). The germline V and J ends were trimmed by 4 bases and 1 base, with 12 bases remaining between them. There are 14 residues in the CDR3. Germline V gene lookup returns CDR1 SGHRS and CDR2 YFSETQ. The CDR3 spells CASSIADISYEQYF. Here the CDR3 DNA reads TGCGCCAGCAGCATAGCGGATATTTCCTACGAGCAGTACTTC.

The chain uses TRBV29-1 and TRBJ1-1, with D possibly being TRBD1 (5 bases). Germline assignment: CDR1 SQVTM and CDR2 ANQGSEA. Trimming stripped 4 bases from V and 8 bases from J, with 14 bases between. CDR3 size: 12 residues. CDR3 amino acids: CSVVRPGYEAFF. The CDR3 nucleotides are TGCAGCGTTGTCCGACCAGGGTACGAAGCTTTCTTT.

J is TRBJ2-1 and V is TRBV7-9; D may be TRBD2 (5 bases). Trimming pared 4 bases from V and 0 bases from J, leaving 16 bases between. The CDR3 spans 17 residues. Germline V gene data show CDR1 as SEHNR and CDR2 as FQNEAQ (reference sequence). CDR3 nucleotides: TGTGCCAGCAGCTCCACTAGACTCAATAGCTCCTACAATGAGCAGTTCTTC. Translating gives CASSSTRLNSSYNEQFF.

The CDR3 spells CASSVVSGSGELFF. CDR3 nucleotide sequence: TGTGCCAGCAGCGTAGTTAGCGGGAGCGGGGAGCTGTTTTTT. The V gene is TRBV9, the J gene TRBJ2-2; 9 nucleotides line up with TRBD2. Per germline, CDR1 SGDLS and CDR2 YYNGEE. V dropped 0 bases and J dropped 7; count of bases not matched to a gene: 1. The CDR3 loop spans 14 amino acids.

The DNA of the CDR3 is TGTGCCAGCAGCTTATTTGTTTTGGGGGCCGCCACAGATACGCAGTATTTT. Translating gives CASSLFVLGAATDTQYF. The J gene is TRBJ2-3, the V gene TRBV13, with a tentative D call TRBD1 (6 bases). This CDR3 spans 17 amino acids. Germline CDR1 reads PRHDT; CDR2 reads FYEKMQ (reference sequence). The V end lost 2 bases, the J end lost 2 bases, and 17 bases lay between the germline ends.

DNA of the CDR3: TGTGCCAGCAGCTTAAGCGGGACCTACAATGAGCAGTTCTTC. The encoded protein is CASSLSGTYNEQFF. The genes are TRBV6-6 and TRBJ2-1; 7 bases align to TRBD2. The germline V gene has CDR1 MNHNY and CDR2 SVGAGI (reference sequence). There are 14 residues in the CDR3. The V gene end was trimmed by 6 bases and the J gene end by 2 bases; junction bases not matched to a gene: 4.

This chain joins TRBV7-9 and TRBJ2-3; D may be TRBD2 (5 bases). Germline V lookup: CDR1 SEHNR, CDR2 FQNEAQ (reference sequence). The CDR3 length is 16 residues. The germline V and J ends were trimmed by 5 bases and 1 base, with 16 bases remaining between them. DNA of the CDR3: TGTGCCAGCAGCCCCTATATACTCGGGGGCACAGATACGCAGTATTTT. It yields the protein CASSPYILGGTDTQYF.

This chain links TRBV20-1 with TRBJ2-7, with D maybe TRBD2 (5 bases). The CDR3 is made up of 11 amino acids. V lost 3 bases to trimming and J lost 4 bases, with 7 bases between them. Germline V lookup: CDR1 DFQATT, CDR2 SNEGSKA (reference sequence). The CDR3 DNA sequence: TGCAGTGCTAGTGAGGGTTACGAGCAGTACTTC. Protein: CSASEGYEQYF.

This clone was seen a handful of times. CDR3 protein: CASSGPRQGSNTEAFF. The DNA for the CDR3 is TGTGCCAGTAGTGGCCCCCGGCAGGGGAGTAACACTGAAGCTTTCTTT. The chain couples TRBV19 to TRBJ1-1; weak D call: TRBD1 (6 bases). Germline lookup yields CDR1 LNHDA and CDR2 SQIVND (reference sequence). This CDR3 is 16 amino acids long. The V gene lost 5 bases and the J gene lost 2 bases, with 18 bases spanning the gap.